This T cell receptor beta chain was recorded in a study of CD8+ T cells in alopecia areata. Study-wide findings and caveats: Shared TCR sequences were less clear between patients than in mice, possibly partly from HLA diversity. A large proportion of expanded lesional clones were detected persisting in scalp and blood during tofacitinib.

The CDR3 contains 17 residues. The junction had 5 bases not matched to a gene; V was cut back by 0 bases and J by 1 base. Germline assignment: CDR1 SGDLS and CDR2 YYNGEE. Noted treatment: oral pan-JAK inhibitor, 5-10 mg twice daily. With regard to this clone: What it recognizes is unknown.

The authors extracted RNA and reverse transcribed it into cDNA as the sequencing template. TCRdb keeps only in-frame clones here, not all; method: immunoSEQ multiplex PCR. The sample carries approximately 210,000 clones, approximately 57% recorded once. Sample: CD4+ T cells sorted from blood, taken at week 24, from a patient treated with tofacitinib. The source of this sequence is a human donor with alopecia areata. The chain has TRBV9 and TRBJ2-3; 10 positions match TRBD2. In DNA, the CDR3 is TGTGCCAGCAGCGTAGGGCTAGCGGGGGCCGGCACAGATACGCAGTATTTT. Translating it yields CASSVGLAGAGTDTQYF.